This T cell receptor (beta chain) is drawn from a study of technical replicates of blood from a few donors. Germline lookup yields CDR1 LNHNV and CDR2 YYDKDF (reference sequence). Trimming took 7 bases from V and 3 from J; bases not matched to a gene: 7. The CDR3 has 15 amino acids. This table comes from immunoSEQ multiplex PCR, and its TCRdb copy is limited to in-frame clones, with some not included. This table has some 48,000 clones, about 94% appearing once. Sequenced material: PBMCs. This chain uses TRBV15 with TRBJ2-3; 10 positions agree with TRBD2. This TCR derives from a human donor in good health. Some clones in this sample may be carry-over from other donors' samples. This CDR3 reads CATTAAGGRTDTQYF. In DNA form, the CDR3 reads TGTGCCACCACGGCAGCGGGAGGGCGAACAGATACGCAGTATTTT.